Below, 10 T cell receptor beta chains from the same sample are listed, as sequenced in a study of T-cell reconstitution after alpha-beta-depleted transplantation in children. Molecular barcoding with unique molecular identifiers was used for the TCRbeta library. TCRdb used MiXCR to reprocess the PCR reads, holding one entry per CDR3 protein. The sample includes approximately 230,000 distinct CDR3 sequences, approximately 24% of them seen just once. The starting material was PBMCs, mostly from graft donor cells, obtained 360 days after TCRalphabeta/CD19-depleted stem cell transplant. The receptors shown here come from a female patient aged 2 to 10 who had a stem cell transplant for congenital amegakaryocytic thrombocytopenia, so the T cells may come from the graft donor.

This clonotype was detected only once. V is TRBV18 and J is TRBJ2-2; 10 bases agree with TRBD2. CDR3 length: 15 amino acids. CDR1 is KGHSH and CDR2 is LQKENI in the germline V gene. With V trimmed by 4 bases and J by 3 bases, 2 bases remained unmatched. CDR3 DNA: TGTGCCAGCTCACTCCTAGCGGGAGACACCGGGGAGCTGTTTTTT. This codes for CASSLLAGDTGELFF.

The rearrangement joins TRBV2 to TRBJ1-3; D is perhaps TRBD1 (5 bases). Germline assignment: CDR1 SNHLY and CDR2 FYNNEI. Trimming cost V 4 bases and J 0 bases, with 10 bases left between them. The CDR3 sequence is 15 residues long. DNA for the CDR3: TGTGCCAGCAGTGCGGGGCTCGTCTCTGGAAACACCATATATTTT. This codes for CASSAGLVSGNTIYF.

For this clonotype: With a much larger clone just one base away, this may be a read error. The chain carries TRBV4-2 and TRBJ2-5; 10 nucleotides line up with TRBD1. The CDR3 sequence is 15 residues long. The germline V gene encodes CDR1 LGHNA and CDR2 YNFKEQ. DNA of the CDR3: TGTCCCAGCAGCCAAGACCGGGACAGGGGAGAGACCCAGTACTTC. Its translation is CPSSQDRDRGETQYF.

The chain couples TRBV6-1 to TRBJ2-7, with D possibly TRBD1 on 6 matching bases. From germline, CDR1 is MNHNS and CDR2 SASEGT. The CDR3 runs to 13 residues. Trimming took 5 bases from V and 5 from J, leaving 13 bases between them. CDR3 nucleotide sequence: TGTGCCAGCAGTCGGGACATTCGGAACGAGCAGTACTTC. Translated: CASSRDIRNEQYF.

V gene TRBV20-1 combines with J gene TRBJ2-2; 7 bases match TRBD2. Unmatched junction bases numbered 6, after V lost 1 base and J lost 7 bases. CDR3 size: 14 residues. The germline CDR1 and CDR2 sequences are DFQATT and SNEGSKA (reference sequence). The CDR3 is CSARAGGRFGELFF. Written as DNA, the CDR3 is TGCAGTGCTAGAGCGGGGGGACGATTCGGGGAGCTGTTTTTT.

The gene calls are TRBV25-1 and TRBJ1-1, with D unclear. This CDR3 region has 14 residues. CDR1 is MGHDK and CDR2 is SYGVNS in the germline V gene. Trimming pared 6 bases from V and 3 bases from J, leaving 14 bases between. Here the CDR3 reads CASRPPGSHTEAFF. CDR3 bases: TGTGCCAGCAGGCCTCCCGGCAGCCACACTGAAGCTTTCTTT.

This chain links TRBV12-3 or TRBV12-4 with TRBJ2-1, with 10 bases fitting TRBD2. Trimming at V came to 6 bases and at J to 5 bases, leaving 10 bases not matched to a gene. The CDR3 has 16 residues. The CDR3 DNA is TGTGCCAGCAGCTCCGCGCGGACTAGCGGTAACAATGAGCAGTTCTTC. Residues: CASSSARTSGNNEQFF.

This clonotype has more than one count but fewer than ten. The rearrangement uses TRBV12-3 or TRBV12-4 and TRBJ2-2; D may be TRBD1 (6 bases). Trimming pared 5 bases from V and 6 bases from J, leaving 13 bases between. This CDR3 spans 14 amino acids. CDR3 sequence: CASSLSSGAGELFF. The CDR3, as DNA: TGTGCCAGCAGTCTCTCCTCAGGGGCCGGGGAGCTGTTTTTT.

This clonotype was found once. The chain employs TRBV3-1 and TRBJ2-7; 9 bases align to TRBD1. There are 14 residues in the CDR3. Germline trimming cut 4 bases from V and 5 bases from J; bases unmatched to any gene: 6. CDR1 and CDR2 (germline): LGHDT, YNNKEL (reference sequence). CDR3 residues: CASSRRDRVNEQYF. DNA of the CDR3: TGTGCCAGCAGCCGCCGGGACAGGGTCAACGAGCAGTACTTC.

The V call is TRBV7-9, the J call TRBJ1-4; TRBD1 matches 9 bases. The V and J ends lost 4 bases and 11 bases, in that order; junction bases with no gene match: 8. Per the germline V gene, CDR1 is SEHNR and CDR2 is FQNEAQ (reference sequence). The CDR3 contains 14 residues. The CDR3 region is CASSSGQGLGKLFF. The CDR3 DNA follows: TGTGCCAGCAGCTCGGGACAGGGCTTGGGGAAACTGTTTTTT.